The entry that follows covers one T cell receptor (beta chain) sequence. The entry originates in a study of blood T cell repertoires in COVID-19. Whole-study context: Material from acute and convalescent COVID-19 was sourced from the United States, Italy and Spain. From T cells, B-cell-depleted T cells, or PBMCs came the material, which was cDNA or gDNA.

In the authors' methods: It was from reference gene primer amplification that nucleated cell counts were estimated. Assay: immunoSEQ multiplex PCR; the TCRdb copy retains only in-frame clones and omits some. The DNA gave D and trimming, while V, J and clone size come from that table. The repertoire holds around 24,000 clones, over 70% seen once, with 40% to 60% in the top ten. The CDR3 contains 16 residues. V gave up 1 base and J gave up 4 bases, with 14 bases separating them. CDR1 and CDR2 (germline): GTSNPN, SVGIG (reference sequence). The chain joins TRBV30 to TRBJ1-6, with D possibly matching TRBD1 (5 bases). This receptor was taken from a man aged 45 to 65 with active or convalescent COVID-19. Sequenced: peripheral blood. CDR3 sequence reads: CAWSANPPGYNSPLHF. The CDR3 DNA follows: TGTGCCTGGAGTGCAAACCCCCCAGGGTATAATTCACCCCTCCACTTT.